The sample holds many counts of the clone carrying this TCR beta chain. Its antigen is not identified. Fresh 10 ml peripheral blood yielded PBMCs. This sample was taken from a study of T cells in Graves' hyperthyroidism and ophthalmopathy. The source material, RNA transcripts, was used to amplify TCR beta CDR3 regions. HTBI primers were employed in a first-round RT-PCR of the TCR CDR3. TCRdb ran MiXCR on the multiplex PCR reads and lists one entry per CDR3 protein. The table lists about 720,000 distinct CDR3 sequences, over 15% of them singletons, with under 9.5% in the top ten. Trimming left V 0 bases short and J 6 bases short, with 14 bases between. Germline values: CDR1 MNHNS, CDR2 SASEGT. This CDR3 spans 16 amino acids. General study points: Most thyroid clonotypes with frequency above 0.001 were detected in blood. The model identified upcoming ophthalmopathy a median about 6.5 months ahead of onset.

This TCR was recovered from a man between 18 and 29 years old with Graves' hyperthyroidism. J is TRBJ2-2 and V is TRBV6-1; TRBD2 might be the D (6 bases). The sequenced sample was blood. CDR3 bases: TGTGCCAGCAGTGAAGCTATGGGTTCGGGGGCCGGGGAGCTGTTTTTT. Its translation is CASSEAMGSGAGELFF.